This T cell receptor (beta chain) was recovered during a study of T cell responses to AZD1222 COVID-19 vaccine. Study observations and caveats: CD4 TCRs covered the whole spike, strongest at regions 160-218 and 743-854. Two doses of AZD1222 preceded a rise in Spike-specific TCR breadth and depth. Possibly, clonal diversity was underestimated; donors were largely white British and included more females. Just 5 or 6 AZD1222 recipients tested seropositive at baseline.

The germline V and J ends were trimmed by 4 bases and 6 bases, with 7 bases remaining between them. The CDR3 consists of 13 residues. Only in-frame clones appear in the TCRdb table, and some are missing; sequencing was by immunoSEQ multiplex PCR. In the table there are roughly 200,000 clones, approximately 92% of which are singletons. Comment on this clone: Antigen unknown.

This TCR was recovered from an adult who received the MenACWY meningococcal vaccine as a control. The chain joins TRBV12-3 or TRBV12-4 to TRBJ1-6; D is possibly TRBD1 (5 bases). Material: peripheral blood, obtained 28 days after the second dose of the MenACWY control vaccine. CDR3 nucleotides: TGTGCCAGCAGTTCAGGGTCTAATTCACCCCTCCACTTT. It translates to CASSSGSNSPLHF.